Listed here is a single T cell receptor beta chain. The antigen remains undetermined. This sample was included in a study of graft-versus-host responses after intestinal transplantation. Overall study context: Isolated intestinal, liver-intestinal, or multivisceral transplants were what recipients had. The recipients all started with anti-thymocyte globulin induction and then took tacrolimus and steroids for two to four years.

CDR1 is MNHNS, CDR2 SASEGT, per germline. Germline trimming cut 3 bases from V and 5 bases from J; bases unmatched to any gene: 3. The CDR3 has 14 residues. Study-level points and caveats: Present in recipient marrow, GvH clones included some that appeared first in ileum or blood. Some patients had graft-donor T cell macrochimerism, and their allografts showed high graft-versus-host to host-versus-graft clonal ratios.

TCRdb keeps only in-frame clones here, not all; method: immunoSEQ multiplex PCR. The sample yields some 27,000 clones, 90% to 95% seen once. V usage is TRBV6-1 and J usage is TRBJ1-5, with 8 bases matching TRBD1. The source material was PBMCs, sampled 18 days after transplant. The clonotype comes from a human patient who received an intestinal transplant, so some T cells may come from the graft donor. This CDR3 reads CASSDRGRHQPQHF. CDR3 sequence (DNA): TGTGCCAGCAGTGACAGGGGGCGGCATCAGCCCCAGCATTTT.